There are many counts of the clone carrying this T cell receptor (beta chain). This sample is part of a study of blood T cell repertoires in COVID-19. Trimming removed 3 bases from V and 4 bases from J; junction bases left unmatched: 6. The germline V gene encodes CDR1 SGHNT and CDR2 YYREEE (reference sequence). This CDR3 spans 14 amino acids. Clones were sequenced by immunoSEQ multiplex PCR, and TCRdb holds only the in-frame ones, with some missing. Among some 200,000 clones listed, roughly 89% were seen once. The chain links TRBV5-4 to TRBJ1-2; 7 nucleotides agree with TRBD1. Sequenced: peripheral blood. The source is a man between 18 and 29 years old with active or convalescent COVID-19. In DNA, the CDR3 is TGTGCCAGCAGCTCCAGGGACAGCCTCTATGGCTACACCTTC. Its protein product is CASSSRDSLYGYTF.